Shown below are 29 T cell receptor beta chains from a single sample sequenced in a study of T cells after yellow fever vaccination. TCRdb passed the 5' RACE reads through MiXCR, listing each CDR3 protein once. The repertoire has 620,000 or so distinct CDR3 sequences, about 12% of them found once; the top ten carry 14% to 15%. Material: PBMCs, obtained on the day of the yellow fever booster vaccination. These receptors were collected from a man under 40 who received the YFV17D yellow fever vaccine.

The chain has TRBV25-1 and TRBJ2-7; TRBD1 matches at 9 bases. Germline-derived CDR1 and CDR2 are MGHDK and SYGVNS. This CDR3 is built from 16 residues. The J segment lost 4 bases and the V segment lost 2 bases, leaving 9 bases of the junction unmatched. The CDR3 DNA sequence: TGTGCCAGCAGTGAACCGTTGGCGGACAGGGGATACGAGCAGTACTTC. Encoded protein: CASSEPLADRGYEQYF.

This clonotype has just a few counts. The chain recombines TRBV10-3 with TRBJ2-7; tentative D call: TRBD2 (6 bases). Trimming removed 6 bases at V and 4 bases at J, with 16 bases between. This CDR3 comprises 14 residues. Germline V CDR1 and CDR2: ENHRY, SYGVKD. DNA for the CDR3: TGTGCCATCAGGTACGGGGGAGCAACTTACGAGCAGTACTTC. Translating gives CAIRYGGATYEQYF.

This clonotype was counted only a few times. The V and J genes are TRBV20-1 and TRBJ2-1; 9 bases agree with TRBD2. From germline, CDR1 is DFQATT and CDR2 SNEGSKA (reference sequence). Germline trimming cut 0 bases from V and 0 bases from J; bases unmatched to any gene: 9. The CDR3 spans 18 residues. CDR3 in amino acids: CSARDSFGSGSSYNEQFF. DNA for the CDR3: TGCAGTGCTAGAGATAGTTTTGGTAGCGGGAGCTCCTACAATGAGCAGTTCTTC.

This clonotype was seen more than once but under ten times. The V and J genes are TRBV4-3 and TRBJ2-3; a weak D match, TRBD1 (6 bases). V lost 2 bases and J lost 3, with 12 bases in between. The CDR3 has 15 residues. Germline CDR1 is LGHNA and CDR2 is YSLEER. CDR3 region: CASSQRGMGTDTQYF. The CDR3 bases are TGCGCCAGCAGCCAAAGGGGGATGGGGACAGATACGCAGTATTTT.

The rearrangement links TRBV5-5 to TRBJ2-3; unclear D gene. The germline V gene encodes CDR1 SGHKS and CDR2 YYEKEE (reference sequence). The V and J ends lost 7 bases and 2 bases respectively, with 8 bases between them. The CDR3 has 12 amino acids. CDR3: CASDGDTDTQYF. CDR3 nucleotides: TGTGCCAGCGACGGCGACACAGATACGCAGTATTTT.

The rearrangement joins TRBV5-5 to TRBJ2-2, with 11 bases matching TRBD2. CDR1 is SGHKS and CDR2 is YYEKEE in the germline V gene (reference sequence). The ends lost 4 bases at V and 7 bases at J; junction bases unmatched: 6. The CDR3 runs 15 residues. The CDR3 DNA reads as TGTGCCAGCAGCGCGGGACTAGCGGACCACGGGGAGCTGTTTTTT. Translation gives CASSAGLADHGELFF.

This clonotype was found a few times. The genes are TRBV5-1 and TRBJ2-1; TRBD2 matches at 7 bases. From germline, CDR1 is SGHRS and CDR2 YFSETQ. The CDR3 is 15 residues long. V shed 6 bases, J shed 6 bases, and the junction held 12 bases outside the gene matches. CDR3 DNA: TGCGCCAGCACCCTGGGGGGAGCGGGACGCAATGAGCAGTTCTTC. Residues: CASTLGGAGRNEQFF.

CDR3 coding DNA: TGTGCCAGCAGCTCGACACGTGTGAACACCGGGGAGCTGTTTTTT. It yields the protein CASSSTRVNTGELFF. The chain links TRBV5-4 to TRBJ2-2, with no clear D. Trimming left V 3 bases short and J 1 base short, with 10 bases between. Germline V gene data show CDR1 as SGHNT and CDR2 as YYREEE (reference sequence). The CDR3 extends over 15 amino acids.

The chain is built from TRBV6-5 and TRBJ2-7, with no clear D. The V end was cut by 2 bases, the J end by 4 bases, with 9 bases between. Germline assignment: CDR1 MNHEY and CDR2 SVGAGI. The CDR3 has 13 amino acids. CDR3: CASSYRDQYEQYF. In DNA form, the CDR3 reads TGTGCCAGCAGTTACCGCGACCAGTACGAGCAGTACTTC.

The table lists this clonotype with a few counts. The rearrangement uses TRBV19 and TRBJ2-2, with TRBD2 as a possible D gene (6 bases). Trimming stripped 11 bases from V and 0 bases from J, with 13 bases between. The CDR3 is 14 residues long. Germline V gives CDR1 LNHDA, CDR2 SQIVND (reference sequence). CDR3 residues: CASGLNANTGELFF. In DNA form, the CDR3 reads TGTGCCTCCGGACTAAACGCGAACACCGGGGAGCTGTTTTTT.

The genes are TRBV5-5 and TRBJ2-7; D may correspond to TRBD1 or TRBD2 (5 bases each). The CDR3 covers 15 residues. Per the germline V gene, CDR1 is SGHKS and CDR2 is YYEKEE (reference sequence). Deletions cut 6 bases from V and 0 bases from J, with 16 bases between. Here the CDR3 DNA reads TGTGCCAGCACAGGGACGGCCCCAAGCTCCTACGAGCAGTACTTC. Protein product: CASTGTAPSSYEQYF.

There are a few counts of this clonotype. The chain joins TRBV29-1 to TRBJ1-4; 7 positions agree with TRBD1. This CDR3 comprises 13 residues. J gave up 7 bases and V 4 bases, and 6 bases lay outside the gene matches. The germline V gene has CDR1 SQVTM and CDR2 ANQGSEA. In DNA form, the CDR3 reads TGCAGCGTTGCAGGACAGGATGGTGAAAAACTGTTTTTT. Its protein is CSVAGQDGEKLFF.

The V call is TRBV3-1, the J call TRBJ2-2; D remains unclear. The V gene's germline CDR1 is LGHDT and CDR2 YNNKEL (reference sequence). The CDR3 totals 14 residues. V lost 6 bases, J lost 4 bases, and 12 bases lay in between. This CDR3 is CASRHEALTGELFF. CDR3 bases: TGTGCCAGCAGGCATGAGGCCCTCACCGGGGAGCTGTTTTTT.

The V and J genes are TRBV20-1 and TRBJ2-5; perhaps D is TRBD1 or TRBD2 (7 bases each). Trimming took 3 bases from V and 1 from J, leaving 15 bases between them. This CDR3 spans 15 amino acids. From germline, CDR1 is DFQATT and CDR2 SNEGSKA (reference sequence). CDR3 region: CSASPQGEGQETQYF. The CDR3 DNA is TGCAGTGCTAGTCCCCAGGGGGAGGGCCAAGAGACCCAGTACTTC.

DNA for the CDR3: TGTGCCAGCAGTTACACCATTACAGGGGTACGCGGAAACACCATATATTTT. This sequence encodes CASSYTITGVRGNTIYF. This chain links TRBV6-5 with TRBJ1-3; 7 bases align to TRBD1. After removal of 2 bases from V and 4 bases from J, the junction contained 11 bases not matched to a gene. Germline V CDR1 and CDR2: MNHEY, SVGAGI. The CDR3 extends over 17 amino acids.

The sample holds one count of this clonotype. The rearrangement links TRBV7-9 to TRBJ2-1, with TRBD2 matching over 11 bases. V trimming: 5 bases; J trimming: 10 bases; junction bases outside the gene matches: 10. The CDR3 consists of 15 residues. The germline CDR1 and CDR2 sequences are SEHNR and FQNEAQ (reference sequence). The CDR3 DNA reads as TGTGCCAGCAGCACAAGGCGGGGGACTAGCGGAGAGCAGTTCTTC. It encodes CASSTRRGTSGEQFF. Supplemented by reference TRBV7-9 and TRBJ2-1, the full variable domain reads DTGVSQNPRHKITKRGQNVTFRCDPISEHNRLYWYRQTLGQGPEFLTYFQNEAQLEKSRLLSDRFSAERPKGSFSTLEIQRTEQGDSAMYLCASSTRRGTSGEQFFGPGTRLTVL.

This clonotype was seen only a few times. V is TRBV6-1 and J is TRBJ2-5; TRBD2 matches at 8 bases. This CDR3 is built from 15 residues. Unmatched junction bases numbered 8, after V lost 6 bases and J lost 2 bases. CDR1 and CDR2 from the germline V gene are MNHNS and SASEGT. The chain's CDR3 is CASRSFTSGQETQYF. DNA of the CDR3: TGTGCCAGCAGATCCTTTACTAGCGGACAAGAGACCCAGTACTTC.

The chain uses TRBV13 and TRBJ2-1; TRBD1 aligns across 9 bases. V gave up 5 bases and J gave up 0 bases; unmatched junction bases: 11. CDR1 and CDR2 (germline): PRHDT, FYEKMQ (reference sequence). The CDR3 runs 18 residues. CDR3 nucleotide sequence: TGTGCCAGCAGCCACGCGGACAGGGGCGAGAGCTCCTACAATGAGCAGTTCTTC. It specifies CASSHADRGESSYNEQFF.

The chain recombines TRBV7-2 with TRBJ2-1, with D perhaps TRBD2 (5 bases). CDR1 is SGHTA and CDR2 is FQGNSA in the germline V gene. Trimming stripped 5 bases from V and 0 bases from J, with 11 bases between. The CDR3 is 15 amino acids. This chain's CDR3 is CASSAIAGSYNEQFF. CDR3 bases: TGTGCCAGCAGCGCCATTGCGGGCTCCTACAATGAGCAGTTCTTC.

This clonotype was seen more than once but under ten times. This chain uses TRBV15 with TRBJ2-5; D tentatively reads TRBD1 or TRBD2 (5 bases each). Germline assignment: CDR1 LNHNV and CDR2 YYDKDF (reference sequence). CDR3 length: 14 residues. Trimming cost V 8 bases and J 1 base, with 14 bases left between them. The CDR3 DNA sequence: TGTGCCACCGGGGGTGGTACTCGCCAAGAGACCCAGTACTTC. Protein: CATGGGTRQETQYF.

Written as DNA, the CDR3 is TGCGCCAGCAGCTTGGAAATTGGCGAGCAGTACTTC. Translated, it gives CASSLEIGEQYF. The V gene is TRBV5-1, the J gene TRBJ2-7; D gene unclear. Looked up from germline, CDR1 is SGHRS and CDR2 is YFSETQ. The CDR3 is 12 residues long. V dropped 0 bases and J dropped 6 bases, with 7 bases sitting between them.

This clonotype was found a few times. V gene TRBV7-2 combines with J gene TRBJ1-2; the D gene is possibly TRBD1 (6 bases). The CDR3 is made up of 15 amino acids. Germline CDR1 reads SGHTA; CDR2 reads FQGNSA. V lost 1 base and J lost 8, with 17 bases in between. DNA for the CDR3: TGTGCCAGCAGCTTAGTTCCAGAGCCCGGGGGCGGCTACACCTTC. It is translated as CASSLVPEPGGGYTF.

There are a few counts of this clonotype. The chain employs TRBV19 and TRBJ2-7; TRBD1 might be the D (6 bases). V was trimmed by 7 bases and J by 2 bases, leaving 18 bases between them. The CDR3 contains 15 residues. Germline lookup yields CDR1 LNHDA and CDR2 SQIVND (reference sequence). DNA of the CDR3: TGTGCCAGTACACAGAGGGCAGGGGTAGCCTACGAGCAGTACTTC. Translation gives CASTQRAGVAYEQYF. Looking up the rest from reference TRBV19 and TRBJ2-7 gives the full variable domain: DGGITQSPKYLFRKEGQNVTLSCEQNLNHDAMYWYRQDPGQGLRLIYYSQIVNDFQKGDIAEGYSVSREKKESFPLTVTSAQKNPTAFYLCASTQRAGVAYEQYFGPGTRLTVT.

This clonotype showed up just a few times. This rearrangement joins TRBV20-1 to TRBJ2-1; no reliable D call. From germline, CDR1 is DFQATT and CDR2 SNEGSKA (reference sequence). V shed 3 bases and J shed 6 bases, with 24 bases lying between them. The CDR3 has 17 residues. The CDR3 nucleotides are TGCAGTGCTAGTATCTCGGATCGCTGGCTGACTGCCAATGAGCAGTTCTTC. Its protein is CSASISDRWLTANEQFF.

There are a few counts of this clonotype. The chain recombines TRBV5-1 with TRBJ2-7; D is ambiguous. This CDR3 comprises 14 residues. V lost 4 bases, J lost 5 bases, and 16 bases lay in between. Germline V gene data show CDR1 as SGHRS and CDR2 as YFSETQ. The CDR3 is CASSTVMWGNEQYF. CDR3 in DNA: TGCGCCAGCAGCACCGTTATGTGGGGTAACGAGCAGTACTTC.

This chain links TRBV29-1 with TRBJ2-1; D gene unclear. Germline V CDR1 and CDR2: SQVTM, ANQGSEA. Trimming left V 4 bases short and J 6 bases short, with 16 bases between. The CDR3 has 14 amino acids. This CDR3 reads CSVVLASILNEQFF. The CDR3 region has the DNA TGCAGCGTTGTGCTGGCCTCCATCCTCAATGAGCAGTTCTTC.

This clonotype has more than one count but fewer than ten. This rearrangement joins TRBV10-2 to TRBJ2-3; D is undetermined. The length of the CDR3 is 13 residues. Trimming cost V 6 bases and J 4 bases, with 11 bases left between them. The germline CDR1 and CDR2 sequences are WSHSY and SAAADI. CDR3 bases: TGCGCCAGCAGATCCCCGGGCTCAGATACGCAGTATTTT. Its translation is CASRSPGSDTQYF.

The chain employs TRBV9 and TRBJ1-4; 8 bases match TRBD1. Germline trimming cut 4 bases from V and 10 bases from J; bases unmatched to any gene: 15. Germline loops: CDR1 SGDLS, CDR2 YYNGEE. This CDR3 comprises 16 residues. For the CDR3, the DNA is TGTGCCAGCAGCACCCAGACAGGGGCAATAGGAGCAAAACTGTTTTTT. It is translated as CASSTQTGAIGAKLFF.

Comment on this clonotype: This may stem from a read error, because a much larger clone lies one nucleotide away. The genes are TRBV29-1 and TRBJ2-3, with D perhaps TRBD1 or TRBD2 (5 bases each). Germline V gene lookup returns CDR1 SQVTM and CDR2 ANQGSEA. V was trimmed by 0 bases and J by 5 bases, leaving 12 bases between them. CDR3 length: 14 amino acids. CDR3 nucleotide sequence: TGCAGCGTTGAAGATAGCAGGGCGGGAGATACGCAGTATTTT. Protein product: CSVEDSRAGDTQYF.